The 30 T cell receptor beta chains in this list originate from one sample, sequenced in a study of blood T cell repertoires in COVID-19. Sequencing used immunoSEQ multiplex PCR; TCRdb keeps in-frame clones, though not all of them. The table records fewer than 500,000 clones, roughly 77% of them present only once. Specimen: peripheral blood. The receptors stem from a human donor with acute or convalescent COVID-19. The donor label of this sample is uncertain.

The chain employs TRBV5-1 and TRBJ1-2; a weak D match, TRBD1 (5 bases). Trimming took off 0 bases at V and 0 bases at J, with 9 bases between the two ends. Germline values: CDR1 SGHRS, CDR2 YFSETQ. The length of the CDR3 is 15 residues. The CDR3 DNA is TGCGCCAGCAGCTTGGACCGGGGGACTAACTATGGCTACACCTTC. Translated: CASSLDRGTNYGYTF.

This clone showed up just once. V usage is TRBV30 and J usage is TRBJ2-7; D is undetermined. Germline V gene sequence: CDR1 GTSNPN, CDR2 SVGIG (reference sequence). CDR3 size: 11 residues. Trimming took off 3 bases at V and 2 bases at J, with 5 bases between the two ends. CDR3 DNA: TGTGCCTGGAGCCCCGCCTACGAGCAGTACTTC. The encoded protein is CAWSPAYEQYF.

The chain joins TRBV10-3 to TRBJ1-6; 7 bases map to TRBD1. The CDR3 contains 14 residues. CDR1 is ENHRY, CDR2 SYGVKD, per germline. Unmatched junction bases numbered 11, after V lost 9 bases and J lost 9 bases. The CDR3 nucleotides are TGTGCCATGGGAAGACAGGGCGCCGGTTCACCCCTCCACTTT. Protein: CAMGRQGAGSPLHF.

The V gene is TRBV25-1, the J gene TRBJ1-5, with a possible D match to TRBD1 (6 bases). Germline loops: CDR1 MGHDK, CDR2 SYGVNS. V was pared by 2 bases and J by 0 bases, with 14 bases between. The CDR3 has 17 residues. CDR3 in DNA: TGTGCCAGCAGTGAAGCCCGCCCAGGGGATAGCAATCAGCCCCAGCATTTT. Protein: CASSEARPGDSNQPQHF.

The chain has TRBV10-1 and TRBJ2-1, with TRBD2 matching 7 bases. The CDR3 spans 11 residues. The junction had 9 bases not matched to a gene; V was cut back by 7 bases and J by 15 bases. Germline V gene lookup returns CDR1 WNHNN and CDR2 SYGVQD (reference sequence). The CDR3 DNA reads TGCGCCAGCAAGGGACCGGGGGGTCTGTTCTTC. This gives the protein CASKGPGGLFF.

The V call is TRBV7-6, the J call TRBJ1-6; a weak D match, TRBD1 (5 bases). The CDR3 has 13 residues. The germline V gene has CDR1 SGHVS and CDR2 FNYEAQ. V lost 3 bases, J lost 9 bases, and 9 bases lay in between. CDR3 nucleotides: TGTGCCAGCAGCTTGGGGGAGGGTTCACCCCTCCACTTT. Its translation: CASSLGEGSPLHF.

This sequence joins TRBV11-2 and TRBJ2-7; 11 bases map to TRBD2. The CDR3 consists of 15 residues. After removal of 4 bases from V and 3 bases from J, the junction contained 5 bases not matched to a gene. Germline V CDR1 and CDR2: SGHAT, FQNNGV. CDR3 region: CASSSRLAGRYEQYF. The CDR3 bases are TGTGCCAGCAGCTCGCGACTAGCGGGACGCTACGAGCAGTACTTC.

The CDR3 here is CASCRRSGRSSYNEQFF. CDR3 sequence (DNA): TGTGCCAGCTGCCGCCGTAGCGGGCGGAGCTCCTACAATGAGCAGTTCTTC. This rearrangement joins TRBV3-1 (or the pseudogene TRBV3-2) to TRBJ2-1, with 7 bases aligning to TRBD2. This CDR3 spans 17 amino acids. Germline values: CDR1 LGHDT, CDR2 YNNKEL (reference sequence). With 8 bases clipped from V and 0 bases from J, the junction kept 13 bases outside the gene matches.

This clone has a single count. The V gene is TRBV7-9, the J gene TRBJ1-5; D perhaps matches TRBD1 (5 bases). The CDR3 loop spans 14 amino acids. Germline lookup yields CDR1 SEHNR and CDR2 FQNEAQ (reference sequence). With 4 bases removed from V and 7 bases from J, the gap between germline ends came to 14 bases. The CDR3 protein is CASSYSPGPQPQHF. Here the CDR3 DNA reads TGTGCCAGCAGCTATTCCCCAGGGCCCCAGCCCCAGCATTTT.

The rearrangement links TRBV15 to TRBJ1-1; D gene ambiguous. V was shortened by 1 base and J by 3 bases, with 9 bases between the two germline ends. Germline-derived CDR1 and CDR2 are LNHNV and YYDKDF (reference sequence). CDR3 length equals 14 residues. In DNA form, the CDR3 reads TGTGCCACCAGCAGAGGCGACACTCACACTGAAGCTTTCTTT. Its protein is CATSRGDTHTEAFF.

This chain joins TRBV7-9 and TRBJ2-4, with 9 positions matching TRBD1. V was clipped by 3 bases and J by 3 bases; unmatched bases: 6. Germline V gene sequence: CDR1 SEHNR, CDR2 FQNEAQ (reference sequence). The CDR3 runs 16 residues. CDR3 protein: CASSFLGQGGKNIQYF. CDR3 DNA: TGTGCCAGCAGCTTCTTGGGACAGGGAGGCAAAAACATTCAGTACTTC.

The chain joins TRBV5-4 to TRBJ2-1; 13 bases map to TRBD2. Germline-derived CDR1 and CDR2 are SGHNT and YYREEE (reference sequence). With 4 bases clipped from V and 3 bases from J, the junction kept 7 bases outside the gene matches. The CDR3 contains 17 residues. CDR3 residues: CASSNRTSGSLYNEQFF. The CDR3 region has the DNA TGTGCCAGCAGCAACCGGACTAGCGGGAGCCTCTACAATGAGCAGTTCTTC.

The CDR3: CASSTDAGYEQYF. The DNA for the CDR3 is TGTGCCAGCAGCACTGACGCGGGTTACGAGCAGTACTTC. The V call is TRBV7-7, the J call TRBJ2-7, with D perhaps matching TRBD2 (5 bases). Germline V gives CDR1 SSHAT, CDR2 FNYEAQ (reference sequence). The germline V and J ends were trimmed by 5 bases and 4 bases, with 12 bases remaining between them. The CDR3 totals 13 residues.

The J gene is TRBJ2-1, the V gene TRBV5-1; perhaps TRBD2 as D (5 bases). Germline assignment: CDR1 SGHRS and CDR2 YFSETQ. This CDR3 is built from 15 residues. Trimming removed 2 bases from V and 0 bases from J, with 9 bases in between. In DNA form, the CDR3 reads TGCGCCAGCAGCTTAAGCGGAGTCTCCTACAATGAGCAGTTCTTC. Translating it yields CASSLSGVSYNEQFF.

V usage is TRBV21-1 and J usage is TRBJ1-5; whether TRBD1, the table's D call, matches the DNA was not checked. TRBV21-1 counts as a pseudogene. This CDR3 has 17 amino acids. This chain's CDR3 is CASREGTGDLGNQPQHF. CDR3 bases: TGTGCCAGCAGGGAGGGGACAGGGGATTTGGGGAATCAGCCCCAGCATTTT.

As for this clone: The same CDR3 also results from other DNA sequences found in this sample. The genes are TRBV18 and TRBJ2-5; TRBD1 matches at 7 bases. Germline V lookup: CDR1 KGHSH, CDR2 LQKENI. The CDR3 has 14 residues. V shed 4 bases, J shed 1 base, and the junction held 3 bases outside the gene matches. The CDR3 here is CASSRGQLQETQYF. CDR3 DNA: TGTGCCAGCTCACGGGGACAGCTCCAAGAGACCCAGTACTTC.

This clone came up a few times. The chain is built from TRBV15 and TRBJ1-5, with D uncertain. Germline values: CDR1 LNHNV, CDR2 YYDKDF (reference sequence). Trimming left V 6 bases short and J 0 bases short, with 12 bases between. CDR3 length: 15 amino acids. The CDR3 sequence: CATRAVAYSNQPQHF. The CDR3 coding sequence is TGTGCCACCAGGGCTGTGGCTTATAGCAATCAGCCCCAGCATTTT.

The V and J genes are TRBV2 and TRBJ2-6; 10 nucleotides align to TRBD1. J lost 1 base, V lost 6 bases, and 6 bases had no gene match. The CDR3 contains 17 residues. The V gene's germline CDR1 is SNHLY and CDR2 FYNNEI. The CDR3 coding sequence is TGTGCCAGCAGCCCCGGACAGGGGGAATCTGGGGCCAACGTCCTGACTTTC. This translates into CASSPGQGESGANVLTF.

The rearrangement joins TRBV28 to TRBJ2-7, with a possible D match to TRBD2 (6 bases). The CDR3 runs 12 residues. CDR1 and CDR2 (germline): MDHEN, SYDVKM. Trimming took 7 bases from V and 12 from J, leaving 19 bases between them. The CDR3 nucleotides are TGTGCCAGCACCCGGGACTTGGTGGGGTGGTACTTC. This sequence encodes CASTRDLVGWYF. The full variable domain, completed using reference TRBV28 and TRBJ2-7, is DVKVTQSSRYLVKRTGEKVFLECVQDMDHENMFWYRQDPGLGLRLIYFSYDVKMKEKGDIPEGYSVSREKKERFSLILESASTNQTSMYLCASTRDLVGWYFGPGTRLTVT.

The J gene is TRBJ1-1, the V gene TRBV5-5; 8 nucleotides match TRBD1. Trimming cost V 0 bases and J 10 bases; bases outside gene matches: 2. This CDR3 region has 12 residues. From germline, CDR1 is SGHKS and CDR2 YYEKEE (reference sequence). The CDR3 is CASSLGTGLAFF. CDR3 nucleotide sequence: TGTGCCAGCAGCTTGGGGACAGGGTTAGCTTTCTTT.

The gene calls are TRBV19 and TRBJ2-5, with D tentatively TRBD2 (5 bases). This CDR3 comprises 14 residues. Germline V gives CDR1 LNHDA, CDR2 SQIVND (reference sequence). Trimming stripped 4 bases from V and 5 bases from J, with 14 bases between. The DNA of the CDR3 is TGTGCCAGTAGTAATCAGCGGACTGTGGAGACCCAGTACTTC. It specifies CASSNQRTVETQYF.

The chain combines TRBV2 with TRBJ1-2, with a tentative D call TRBD1 (6 bases). V was clipped by 6 bases and J by 4 bases, with 12 bases between them. The length of the CDR3 is 13 residues. Per germline, CDR1 SNHLY and CDR2 FYNNEI. The CDR3, as DNA: TGTGCCAGCAGCTCGACAGGCCCCTATGGCTACACCTTC. It specifies CASSSTGPYGYTF.

The rearrangement uses TRBV18 and TRBJ2-1, with 11 positions matching TRBD2. Germline values: CDR1 KGHSH, CDR2 LQKENI. The CDR3 is 16 amino acids. V lost 3 bases, J lost 6 bases, and 7 bases stayed unmatched. This chain's CDR3 is CASSPSSGRRFNEQFF. Here the CDR3 DNA reads TGTGCCAGCTCACCCTCTAGCGGGAGGAGGTTCAATGAGCAGTTCTTC.

The chain joins TRBV14 to TRBJ2-5, with TRBD2 as a possible D gene (7 bases). Germline V CDR1 and CDR2: SGHDN, FVKESK. The length of the CDR3 is 16 residues. Between the trimmed V and J ends, which lost 6 bases and 2 bases, there was a span of 19 bases. In DNA form, the CDR3 reads TGTGCCAGCAGTCAGGGGTTTGGCGGGAGTCAAGAGACCCAGTACTTC. Residues: CASSQGFGGSQETQYF.

The table lists this clone with a count of one. This chain's CDR3 is CASSLTGVTGELFF. As DNA, the CDR3 is TGCGCCAGCAGCTTGACCGGAGTAACCGGGGAGCTGTTTTTT. The rearrangement links TRBV5-1 to TRBJ2-2; D remains unclear. Germline V gene data show CDR1 as SGHRS and CDR2 as YFSETQ. The CDR3 totals 14 residues. Trimming left V 1 base short and J 5 bases short, with 9 bases between.

The chain carries TRBV10-1 and TRBJ2-3; D gene unclear. The CDR3 sequence is 12 residues long. Germline V gene lookup returns CDR1 WNHNN and CDR2 SYGVQD (reference sequence). V was shortened by 6 bases and J by 9 bases, with 13 bases between the two germline ends. CDR3 bases: TGCGCCAGCAGCACCCCCCGAGGAACGCAGTATTTT. As protein: CASSTPRGTQYF.

This clone was observed a few times. The V gene is TRBV19, the J gene TRBJ1-5; D possibly corresponds to TRBD1 (6 bases). Trimming left V 4 bases short and J 0 bases short, with 10 bases between. This CDR3 is built from 15 residues. Germline V CDR1 and CDR2: LNHDA, SQIVND (reference sequence). CDR3: CASSRGQFSNQPQHF. The CDR3 DNA follows: TGTGCCAGTAGTAGAGGACAGTTTAGCAATCAGCCCCAGCATTTT.

The V and J genes are TRBV28 and TRBJ2-1, with 8 bases that match TRBD2. With 3 bases clipped from V and 1 base from J, the junction kept 5 bases outside the gene matches. Germline V gene lookup returns CDR1 MDHEN and CDR2 SYDVKM. The CDR3 sequence is 16 residues long. CDR3 in amino acids: CASSFGGARSYNEQFF. The CDR3 DNA is TGTGCCAGCAGTTTCGGGGGGGCACGTTCCTACAATGAGCAGTTCTTC.

The V call is TRBV18, the J call TRBJ2-5; 7 bases line up with TRBD1. Germline trimming cut 7 bases from V and 4 bases from J; bases unmatched to any gene: 6. CDR3 length: 13 residues. Germline CDR1 and CDR2: KGHSH and LQKENI. The CDR3 sequence is CASWVTGRETQYF. The CDR3 DNA reads TGTGCCAGCTGGGTGACAGGGAGAGAGACCCAGTACTTC.

This chain links TRBV9 with TRBJ1-1, with 10 positions matching TRBD1. The CDR3 has 15 residues. V lost 3 bases and J lost 3; bases outside the gene matches: 5. Germline-derived CDR1 and CDR2 are SGDLS and YYNGEE. The CDR3 region is CASSAGDRGHTEAFF. As DNA, the CDR3 is TGTGCCAGCAGCGCAGGAGACAGGGGGCACACTGAAGCTTTCTTT.